These T cell receptor beta chains were read from a single sample in a study of T cells after yellow fever vaccination. TCRdb fed the 5' RACE reads into MiXCR, producing one record per CDR3 protein. This sample has some 300,000 distinct CDR3 sequences, with roughly 10% found just once. The material sequenced was CD4+ T cells sorted from PBMCs, taken 45 days after the yellow fever booster vaccination. These receptors all come from a man aged 18 to 30 who received the YFV17D yellow fever vaccine. CDR3s include the opening cysteine and the closing phenylalanine or tryptophan. Each record gives: clone size, D gene, J gene, V gene, CDR3 DNA, CDR3 protein. A D gene is named only where the DNA matches it firmly. Not every row has a clone size; where given, it reads once, few, many or a size class.

-	-	TRBJ1-2	TRBV6-2/TRBV6-3	TGTGCCAGCACGTCCCAACTTGGCTATGGCTACACCTTC	CASTSQLGYGYTF
-	-	TRBJ2-5	TRBV12-5	TGTGCTAGTGGTTTGGTACTTTTTGGGCGGGGTCGGTACCAAGAGACCCAGTACTTC	CASGLVLFGRGRYQETQYF
few	-	TRBJ2-2	TRBV10-3	TGTGCCATCAGAGAAGGAGGGGGATGGACCGGGGAGCTGTTTTTT	CAIREGGGWTGELFF
-	TRBD2	TRBJ2-1	TRBV7-2	TGTGCCAGCAGCGGCAGCGGGGGGGCTTATGAGCAGTTCTTC	CASSGSGGAYEQFF
once	TRBD2	TRBJ2-4	TRBV4-2	TGTGCCAGCAGCCAAGAAATAACTAGCGGGGGAAGGAACATTCAGTACTTC	CASSQEITSGGRNIQYF
-	-	TRBJ2-5	TRBV16	TGTGCCAGCAGCAAGGTGGAGGAGACCCAGTACTTC	CASSKVEETQYF
few	-	TRBJ2-5	TRBV27	TGTGCCAGCAGTTTAAACGGGGGCGAGTTGGAGACCCAGTACTTC	CASSLNGGELETQYF
-	TRBD1	TRBJ2-5	TRBV18	TGTGCCAGCTCACGCACCGGGACAGGGGTTTCCGGAGAGACCCAGTACTTC	CASSRTGTGVSGETQYF
-	-	TRBJ1-2	TRBV5-1	TGCGCCAGCAGCCCCCAGTGGGGAGGGACTGGCTACACCTTC	CASSPQWGGTGYTF
few	-	TRBJ2-2	TRBV7-2	TGTGCCAGCAGCTTACGTCAGCTGAACACCGGGGAGCTGTTTTTT	CASSLRQLNTGELFF
-	TRBD2	TRBJ2-7	TRBV25-1	TGTGCCAGCAGTGAATCCGCACTAGCGGGGGGAGAGCAGTACTTC	CASSESALAGGEQYF
few	-	TRBJ1-4	TRBV3-1	TGTGCCAGCAGCCAGACAAATGAAAAACTGTTTTTT	CASSQTNEKLFF
few	TRBD1	TRBJ1-1	TRBV27	TGTGCCAGCAGTCTCCTGGGACAGCAAGGGGACACTGAAGCTTTCTTT	CASSLLGQQGDTEAFF
few	TRBD2	TRBJ2-3	TRBV3-1	TGTGCCAGCAGCCAAGCGACGGGACTAGCGGGGGGAGATACGCAGTATTTT	CASSQATGLAGGDTQYF
-	TRBD2	TRBJ2-3	TRBV30	TGTGCCTGGAGTCGGGGGGACGGAGATACGCAGTATTTT	CAWSRGDGDTQYF
few	-	TRBJ1-2	TRBV2	TGTGCCAGCAGTGTCGTTAGGAGCTCCTATGGCTACACCTTC	CASSVVRSSYGYTF
-	TRBD1	TRBJ1-2	TRBV5-1	TGCGCCAGCAGCTTGTCGGGGACAGGAGGTGGCTACACCTTC	CASSLSGTGGGYTF
many	-	TRBJ2-7	TRBV13	TGTGCCAGCAGCTTAGTGATAAGGGACGAGCAGTACTTC	CASSLVIRDEQYF
few	TRBD1	TRBJ1-5	TRBV2	TGTGCCAGCAGTTACGACAGGGTTTCTCAGCCCCAGCATTTT	CASSYDRVSQPQHF
-	TRBD1	TRBJ2-3	TRBV5-1	TGCGCCAGCAGCTTGGTACAGGGGGCAGATACGCAGTATTTT	CASSLVQGADTQYF
few	TRBD1	TRBJ2-1	TRBV12-3/TRBV12-4	TGTGCCAGCAGCCCGGACAGGGCTTTTGACAATGAGCAGTTCTTC	CASSPDRAFDNEQFF
-	TRBD2	TRBJ2-1	TRBV7-2	TGTGCCAGCAGCTCGTGGACTAGCGGGGACTCGTTCTTC	CASSSWTSGDSFF
-	TRBD2	TRBJ2-5	TRBV7-2	TGTGCCAGCAGCTTAGCGTCTAGCGGCGTGGGGACCCAGTACTTC	CASSLASSGVGTQYF
few	TRBD2	TRBJ2-3	TRBV4-3	TGCGCCAGCAGCCAACTTAGCGGGGGCACAGATACGCAGTATTTT	CASSQLSGGTDTQYF
-	-	TRBJ2-2	TRBV9	TGTGCCAGCAGCGTATCTTCGCGGGCGAACACCGGGGAGCTGTTTTTT	CASSVSSRANTGELFF
few	-	TRBJ2-5	TRBV5-1	TGCGCCAGCAGCGGAGGAGGACCTAAGGGCGAGACCCAGTACTTC	CASSGGGPKGETQYF
-	-	TRBJ1-4	TRBV18	TGTGCCAGCTCACCCGGGGACGGGTTAACTGAAAAACTGTTTTTT	CASSPGDGLTEKLFF
-	-	TRBJ1-1	TRBV20-1	TGCAGTGCAAGGAACACTGAAGCTTTCTTT	CSARNTEAFF
-	-	TRBJ2-5	TRBV5-1	TGCGCCAGCAGCTCCACAGCCGGAGAGGAGACCCAGTACTTC	CASSSTAGEETQYF
-	TRBD1	TRBJ1-2	TRBV5-4	TGTGCCAGCAGCCTAAACAGGGGGGACTATGGCTACACCTTC	CASSLNRGDYGYTF
few	-	TRBJ1-2	TRBV7-9	TGTGCCAGCAGCTTATGGGGCTCCCCGGACAGCTACACCTTC	CASSLWGSPDSYTF
few	-	TRBJ1-1	TRBV6-1	TGTGCCAGCAGTGAAGCTATGAACACTGAAGCTTTCTTT	CASSEAMNTEAFF
-	TRBD2	TRBJ2-2	TRBV7-8	TGTGCCAGCAGTCCTAGCGGGGGGGCTAGCGGGGAGCTGTTTTTT	CASSPSGGASGELFF
-	-	TRBJ2-3	TRBV9	TGTGCCAGCAGCGCAAACCCGGGACTAAGGGGGGATACGCAGTATTTT	CASSANPGLRGDTQYF
few	-	TRBJ2-1	TRBV7-3	TGTGCCAGCAGCTACGGGAGTGCCAATGAGCAGTTCTTC	CASSYGSANEQFF
-	TRBD2	TRBJ2-1	TRBV5-4	TGTGCCAGCAGCTCGGGGACTAGCGGGGGGGTATGGCAGTTCTTC	CASSSGTSGGVWQFF
few	TRBD1	TRBJ2-5	TRBV5-1	TGCGCCACAGTCCGACAGGGATACATCGGCGAGACCCAGTACTTC	CATVRQGYIGETQYF
many	TRBD1	TRBJ1-5	TRBV7-2	TGTGCCAGCAGCTTAGCTGGGGGGGCTGCCAGGGGGAATCAGCCCCAGCATTTT	CASSLAGGAARGNQPQHF
many	TRBD1	TRBJ2-5	TRBV7-2	TGTGCCAGCAGCTCCACGGGACAGGGGTCGTTTGAGTACTTC	CASSSTGQGSFEYF
-	-	TRBJ2-1	TRBV7-9	TGTGCCAGCACCCCTTGGAAGGTTATCCCCTACAATGAGCAGTTCTTC	CASTPWKVIPYNEQFF
many	TRBD2	TRBJ2-7	TRBV4-3	TGCGCCAGCAGCCAAGTTCTGGCGGGGGTCTACGAGCAGTACTTC	CASSQVLAGVYEQYF
few	-	TRBJ1-2	TRBV20-1	TGCAGTGCTAGAGATCCGCAGGGTGGCGGCTACACCTTC	CSARDPQGGGYTF
few	-	TRBJ1-1	TRBV5-1	TGCGCCAGCAGCTTAAGTCTATTAGGAGACTCGAACACTGAAGCTTTCTTT	CASSLSLLGDSNTEAFF
-	-	TRBJ2-5	TRBV6-2/TRBV6-3	TGTGCCAGCAGTTACTCGAGGACCCCAGCTCAGGAGACCCAGTACTTC	CASSYSRTPAQETQYF
-	TRBD2	TRBJ2-3	TRBV4-3	TGCGCCAGCAGCCATCTGGAGCGGGGAATAGGGGATACGCAGTATTTT	CASSHLERGIGDTQYF
-	-	TRBJ2-3	TRBV7-2	TGTGCCAGCTCACCCGCCACAGATACGCAGTATTTT	CASSPATDTQYF
-	-	TRBJ2-3	TRBV7-2	TGTGCCAGCAGCTTAACTAGCCTCACTGGGAATACGCAGTATTTT	CASSLTSLTGNTQYF
-	-	TRBJ2-5	TRBV29-1	TGCAGCGTTGAAGTTCGGGCAGACGACCAGTACTTC	CSVEVRADDQYF
-	-	TRBJ2-5	TRBV19	TGTGCCAGTAGTTTCTCACCGGGACAAGAAGAGACCCAGTACTTC	CASSFSPGQEETQYF
-	TRBD2	TRBJ2-3	TRBV2	TGTGCCAGCGGTGGGACTATTAGCACAGATACGCAGTATTTT	CASGGTISTDTQYF
-	-	TRBJ1-1	TRBV20-1	TGCAGTGCTAGTCCTGGCGTCTTGAACACTGAAGCTTTCTTT	CSASPGVLNTEAFF
few	-	TRBJ1-4	TRBV5-1	TGCGCCAGCAGCAAGCTCTTCTCGACAGGTTCGAGTGAAAAACTGTTTTTT	CASSKLFSTGSSEKLFF
-	-	TRBJ2-6	TRBV20-1	TGCAGTGCTACCGCAGGGAACTCTGGGGCCAACGTCCTGACTTTC	CSATAGNSGANVLTF
-	TRBD2	TRBJ2-2	TRBV20-1	TGCAGTGCTCGCCCTAGCGGGGGGGGCACCGGGGAGCTGTTTTTT	CSARPSGGGTGELFF
-	TRBD1	TRBJ1-6	TRBV27	TGTGCCAGCAGTTTGAGCGGGGACAGGGGGTCGAGTTGGGGATCACCCCTCCACTTT	CASSLSGDRGSSWGSPLHF
-	-	TRBJ2-3	TRBV25-1	TGTGCCAGCAGTGAATGGGTAAATCGACCACCCACAGATACGCAGTATTTT	CASSEWVNRPPTDTQYF